Presented here are 15 T cell receptor beta chains from one specimen sequenced in a study of T cells in Graves' hyperthyroidism and ophthalmopathy. There were TCR beta CDR3 regions amplified from RNA transcripts. The HTBI primer set was used in a first-round RT-PCR of the TCR CDR3. TCRdb itself ran the multiplex PCR reads through MiXCR, one entry per CDR3 protein. Altogether over 650,000 distinct CDR3 sequences are present, about 15% being singletons, with the ten largest covering roughly 8%. Material: blood. These receptors all stem from a man in his late teens or twenties with Graves' hyperthyroidism.

CDR3 region: CASRSRAGRNSPLHF. The CDR3 DNA reads as TGTGCCAGCAGGTCCCGGGCAGGGCGTAATTCACCCCTCCACTTT. The chain links TRBV2 to TRBJ1-6; D possibly corresponds to TRBD1 (5 bases). V lost 6 bases and J 6 bases, leaving 15 bases between the germline ends. CDR3 length equals 15 residues. The germline gives CDR1 SNHLY, CDR2 FYNNEI.

As for this clonotype: With a much larger clone just one base away, this may be a read error. The DNA of the CDR3 is TGTGCCGGCAGTGAAGTTCCAGGGGGGGGACAGCCCCAGCATTTT. Its protein is CAGSEVPGGGQPQHF. This chain joins TRBV2 and TRBJ1-5; 7 bases are shared with TRBD1. CDR1 is SNHLY, CDR2 FYNNEI, per germline. The CDR3 is 15 amino acids.

This clonotype was detected only a few times. The chain uses TRBV7-3 and TRBJ2-1; D possibly matches TRBD1 or TRBD2 (6 bases each). CDR3 length: 14 amino acids. Looked up from germline, CDR1 is SGHTA and CDR2 is FQGTGA. V was trimmed by 1 base and J by 8 bases, leaving 12 bases between them. The CDR3 bases are TGTGCCAGCAGCTTAAATAACGGGGGCGATGAGCAGTTCTTC. Translated, it gives CASSLNNGGDEQFF.

This clonotype was found many times. This chain uses TRBV11-3 with TRBJ1-1; D may be TRBD1 (5 bases). V was shortened by 3 bases and J by 3 bases, with 11 bases between the two germline ends. The V gene's germline CDR1 is SGHNT and CDR2 YENEEA. This CDR3 has 14 residues. CDR3 in amino acids: CASSFRAGDTEAFF. The CDR3 DNA reads TGTGCCAGCAGCTTCAGGGCGGGGGACACTGAAGCTTTCTTT.

The V call is TRBV19, the J call TRBJ2-1, with D possibly matching TRBD2 (6 bases). CDR3 length: 15 amino acids. Trimming took off 2 bases at V and 3 bases at J, with 11 bases between the two ends. Germline V CDR1 and CDR2: LNHDA, SQIVND (reference sequence). The CDR3 DNA sequence: TGTGCCAGTAGTATATCCAGCGGGTACTACAATGAGCAGTTCTTC. Its translation: CASSISSGYYNEQFF.

The chain has TRBV5-1 and TRBJ2-7; D may be TRBD2 (6 bases). Deletions cut 0 bases from V and 6 bases from J, with 19 bases between. Germline CDR1 and CDR2: SGHRS and YFSETQ. This CDR3 has 16 residues. CDR3: CASSLAPVGTAREQYF. CDR3 DNA: TGCGCCAGCAGCTTGGCTCCGGTCGGGACTGCCCGCGAGCAGTACTTC.

This clonotype was detected only a few times. The V and J genes are TRBV24-1 and TRBJ2-3; D possibly corresponds to TRBD1 (6 bases). Deletions cut 3 bases from V and 8 bases from J, with 11 bases between. This CDR3 is built from 13 residues. Germline V lookup: CDR1 KGHDR, CDR2 SFDVKD. The CDR3 DNA is TGTGCCACCAGTGATGAACAGGGCGGTACGCAGTATTTT. Residues: CATSDEQGGTQYF.

This clonotype was counted only a few times. The chain recombines TRBV14 with TRBJ2-3, with D unresolved. Germline V gives CDR1 SGHDN, CDR2 FVKESK. CDR3 size: 15 residues. V was clipped by 1 base and J by 2 bases, with 10 bases between them. CDR3 protein: CASSQGIAVTDTQYF. The CDR3 nucleotides read TGTGCCAGCAGCCAAGGAATAGCTGTCACAGATACGCAGTATTTT.

This clonotype was recorded at least ten times. The chain recombines TRBV20-1 with TRBJ2-3, with 9 positions matching TRBD2. Losses at the gene ends were 6 bases for V and 6 bases for J; bases not matched to a gene: 13. The CDR3 loop spans 15 amino acids. From germline, CDR1 is DFQATT and CDR2 SNEGSKA (reference sequence). The CDR3 DNA follows: TGCAGTGCCCCGGCGTACGGTAGCGGGAGCGATACGCAGTATTTT. This translates into CSAPAYGSGSDTQYF.

The genes are TRBV6-1 and TRBJ1-3; the D gene is possibly TRBD1 (5 bases). Germline CDR1 reads MNHNS; CDR2 reads SASEGT. Trimming left V 6 bases short and J 4 bases short, with 13 bases between. CDR3 size: 14 residues. The CDR3 sequence: CASRAPGGGNTIYF. The DNA for the CDR3 is TGTGCCAGCAGGGCCCCGGGGGGAGGAAACACCATATATTTT.

This clonotype was counted many times. The rearrangement links TRBV28 to TRBJ2-3; possible D gene TRBD2, 6 bases. The CDR3 loop spans 15 amino acids. Looked up from germline, CDR1 is MDHEN and CDR2 is SYDVKM. The V and J ends lost 4 bases and 6 bases respectively, with 17 bases between them. CDR3 coding DNA: TGTGCCAGCAGTTCCGGGACTCCTCAGTGGGATACGCAGTATTTT. Amino acid sequence: CASSSGTPQWDTQYF.

This clonotype was counted between two and nine times. The CDR3 loop reads CASSRGLAGPGEQYF. The CDR3 DNA reads as TGTGCCAGCAGCCGGGGACTAGCGGGGCCGGGAGAGCAGTACTTC. The chain couples TRBV11-3 to TRBJ2-7; the match to TRBD2 covers 13 bases. The CDR3 length is 15 residues. V trimming: 5 bases; J trimming: 7 bases; junction bases outside the gene matches: 8. From germline, CDR1 is SGHNT and CDR2 YENEEA.

This clonotype has ten or more counts. The chain couples TRBV28 to TRBJ1-5; tentatively, D is TRBD1 (6 bases). Deletions cut 3 bases from V and 0 bases from J, with 9 bases between. Germline V lookup: CDR1 MDHEN, CDR2 SYDVKM. The CDR3 covers 15 residues. CDR3 region: CASSLIQGSNQPQHF. CDR3 sequence (DNA): TGTGCCAGCAGTTTGATACAGGGTAGCAATCAGCCCCAGCATTTT.

This clonotype was found many times. V gene TRBV6-2 or TRBV6-3 combines with J gene TRBJ2-7, with D unclear. Trimming stripped 7 bases from V and 3 bases from J, with 16 bases between. The germline CDR1 and CDR2 sequences are MNHEY and SVGEGT. The CDR3 is 14 amino acids. CDR3 loop: CASISEDRYYEQYF. The CDR3 DNA is TGTGCCAGCATTTCCGAGGACCGATACTACGAGCAGTACTTC.

This clonotype was counted between two and nine times. The DNA of the CDR3 is TGCGCCAGCAGCCCCACCGGGAGCCCGAGCATGAACACTGAAGCTTTCTTT. Translation gives CASSPTGSPSMNTEAFF. The chain is built from TRBV4-3 and TRBJ1-1; no definite D call. V was trimmed by 4 bases and J by 0 bases, leaving 18 bases between them. From germline, CDR1 is LGHNA and CDR2 YSLEER. The CDR3 sequence is 17 residues long.